These T cell receptor beta chains were read from a single sample in a study of control samples from healthy donors and cancer patients. Produced via immunoSEQ multiplex PCR; TCRdb's table is partial and in-frame only. The sample includes fewer than 150,000 clones, more than 85% of them seen just once. The sequencing sample was made of blood. These receptor sequences come from a young woman in good health. The conserved cysteine and the conserved F or W are not part of the CDR3 here.

V gene	CDR3 protein
TRBV6-2/TRBV6-3	ASSYRWAPNQPQH
TRBV19	ASSSPGTGNQPQH
TRBV21-1	ASSNQYGQGFMNTEAF
TRBV5-6	ASSHRGHLSYEQY
TRBV18	ASAGDTQY
TRBV7-6	ASSLASAGGQETQY
TRBV4-3	ASSHLGRAYGYT
TRBV6-2/TRBV6-3	ASSYTPLGLAGPSRTDTQY
TRBV28	ASSNSLSSGNTIY
TRBV19	ASSINVATEAF
TRBV29-1	SVEGRDPYGYT
TRBV19	ASSIVGDGYT
TRBV3-1/TRBV3-2	ASQRKTSSYEQY
TRBV6-6	ASSSLTGTYGYT
TRBV10-1	ASSTGTEAF
TRBV19	ASSISGDTEAF
TRBV6-5	ASSRTGATGEQY
TRBV7-9	ASSLPSGPSPGLYEQY
TRBV10-3	ASRTSGGPGDTQY
TRBV19	ASSMGLAGKNEQF